These T cell receptor beta chains were read from a single sample in a study of T-cell reconstitution after alpha-beta-depleted transplantation in children. TCRdb processed the PCR reads anew with MiXCR; each CDR3 protein has one entry. This table holds 250,000 or so distinct CDR3 sequences, around 7.5% found once. The sample here was PBMCs, mostly from graft donor cells, taken 180 days after TCRalphabeta/CD19-depleted stem cell transplant. The receptors were gathered from a male patient aged 10 to 17 who had a stem cell transplant for acute lymphoblastic leukemia, so the T cells may come from the graft donor. Both conserved end residues are part of each CDR3. D genes are given only for firm matches. The size entry gives how often the clone was seen (once, few, many) or a class if it is expanded.

>TRBV18|TRBJ2-2|many|.
CASSPTGTKTGELFF
TGTGCCAGCTCTCCTACCGGGACAAAAACCGGGGAGCTGTTTTTT
>TRBV20-1|TRBJ2-7|many|TRBD1
CSAPSARGNEQYF
TGCAGTGCCCCGTCCGCCAGGGGGAACGAGCAGTACTTC
>TRBV5-1|TRBJ2-7|many|TRBD1
CASSPGQGARYEQYF
TGCGCCAGCAGCCCCGGACAGGGGGCAAGGTACGAGCAGTACTTC
>TRBV10-3|TRBJ1-6|few|.
CAISESWERNSPLHF
TGTGCCATCAGTGAGTCGTGGGAGAGGAATTCACCCCTCCACTTT
>TRBV12-3/TRBV12-4|TRBJ2-2|many|.
CASSLGLTNTGELFF
TGTGCCAGCAGTCTTGGACTGACCAACACCGGGGAGCTGTTTTTT
>TRBV4-3|TRBJ1-6|many|.
CASRAYRAGNSPLHF
TGCGCCAGCAGGGCTTACAGGGCAGGTAATTCACCCCTCCACTTT
>TRBV12-3/TRBV12-4|TRBJ1-2|many|.
CASSRGFIYGYTF
TGTGCCAGCAGTCGGGGCTTCATCTATGGCTACACCTTC
>TRBV6-2/TRBV6-3|TRBJ2-6|many|.
CASSYPDRNSGANVLTF
TGTGCCAGCAGTTACCCTGACCGTAACTCTGGGGCCAACGTCCTGACTTTC
>TRBV7-9|TRBJ2-5|many|.
CASSRQEGRLTKETQYF
TGTGCCAGCAGCCGCCAGGAAGGACGGTTGACAAAAGAGACCCAGTACTTC
>TRBV10-3|TRBJ2-7|many|TRBD1
CAISITGDYEQYF
TGTGCCATCAGCATCACAGGGGACTACGAGCAGTACTTC
>TRBV20-1|TRBJ2-7|few|.
CSARGPLYEQYF
TGCAGTGCTAGAGGACCGCTCTACGAGCAGTACTTC
>TRBV7-9|TRBJ2-1|many|TRBD1
CASSPGGQMDNEQFF
TGTGCCAGCAGCCCTGGGGGACAGATGGACAATGAGCAGTTCTTC
>TRBV18|TRBJ1-5|few|.
CASSAREGEPQHF
TGTGCCAGCTCAGCACGCGAGGGGGAGCCCCAGCATTTT
>TRBV12-3/TRBV12-4|TRBJ1-2|few|.
CASSLARVYYGYTF
TGTGCCAGCAGTTTAGCGCGGGTCTACTATGGCTACACCTTC
>TRBV3-1|TRBJ2-7|many|TRBD2
CASSQGSGLAVIGQYF
TGTGCCAGCAGCCAAGGTTCGGGACTAGCGGTTATCGGGCAGTACTTC
>TRBV28|TRBJ2-4|many|TRBD1
CASSRPRWDRVNIQYF
TGTGCCAGCAGTCGCCCCCGGTGGGACAGGGTGAACATTCAGTACTTC
>TRBV3-1|TRBJ1-5|many|.
CASSQDLSRQPQHF
TGTGCCAGCAGCCAGGATCTTTCCCGGCAGCCCCAGCATTTT
>TRBV24-1|TRBJ2-1|many|TRBD2
CATSGTSGGFYNEQFF
TGTGCCACCAGTGGAACCAGCGGGGGGTTTTACAATGAGCAGTTCTTC
>TRBV15|TRBJ2-7|many|.
CATSRVKGPSSYEQYF
TGTGCCACCAGCAGAGTTAAGGGGCCTTCCTCCTACGAGCAGTACTTC
>TRBV7-9|TRBJ2-1|many|TRBD2
CASSLRPSGRRYNEQFF
TGTGCCAGCAGCCTCAGACCTAGCGGGAGGAGGTACAATGAGCAGTTCTTC
>TRBV7-6|TRBJ2-1|many|.
CASSSRGNEQFF
TGTGCCAGCAGCTCACGGGGAAATGAGCAGTTCTTC
>TRBV12-3/TRBV12-4|TRBJ2-1|few|.
CASSFEGQGEQFF
TGTGCCAGCAGTTTCGAGGGGCAGGGTGAGCAGTTCTTC
>TRBV2|TRBJ2-7|many|TRBD1
CASIRDDRANEQYF
TGTGCCAGCATTCGAGACGACAGGGCCAACGAGCAGTACTTC
>TRBV20-1|TRBJ2-7|many|TRBD1
CSAWTGNTYEQYF
TGCAGTGCCTGGACAGGGAATACCTACGAGCAGTACTTC